This entry lists 2 T cell receptor beta chains sequenced from one sample in a study of beta chain features in type 1 diabetes. The study reverse transcribed the entire isolated RNA, so it sequenced expressed TCRB transcripts. Some clones are missing from TCRdb's copy, which holds only in-frame ones; the method was immunoSEQ multiplex PCR. Of about 900,000 clones listed, 15% to 20% are singletons. The sample consisted of naive CD4+ T cells from blood. Receptor source: a woman under 30 in good health.

This clone was seen more than once but under ten times. The rearrangement links TRBV7-9 to TRBJ2-7; D is possibly TRBD1 (6 bases). Trimming cost V 1 base and J 4 bases, with 14 bases left between them. Germline values: CDR1 SEHNR, CDR2 FQNEAQ (reference sequence). The CDR3 has 15 residues. The CDR3: CASSLDDRRAYEQYF. The CDR3 DNA sequence: TGTGCCAGCAGCTTAGATGACAGGAGAGCTTACGAGCAGTACTTC.

This clone was seen a handful of times. This sequence joins TRBV27 and TRBJ2-7; possibly TRBD1 or TRBD2 for D (5 bases each). Germline V gives CDR1 MNHEY, CDR2 SMNVEV (reference sequence). Between the trimmed V and J ends, which lost 2 bases and 3 bases, there was a span of 8 bases. The CDR3 contains 13 residues. The DNA of the CDR3 is TGTGCCAGCAGTTTAGGGGGACGCTACGAGCAGTACTTC. Its translation: CASSLGGRYEQYF.